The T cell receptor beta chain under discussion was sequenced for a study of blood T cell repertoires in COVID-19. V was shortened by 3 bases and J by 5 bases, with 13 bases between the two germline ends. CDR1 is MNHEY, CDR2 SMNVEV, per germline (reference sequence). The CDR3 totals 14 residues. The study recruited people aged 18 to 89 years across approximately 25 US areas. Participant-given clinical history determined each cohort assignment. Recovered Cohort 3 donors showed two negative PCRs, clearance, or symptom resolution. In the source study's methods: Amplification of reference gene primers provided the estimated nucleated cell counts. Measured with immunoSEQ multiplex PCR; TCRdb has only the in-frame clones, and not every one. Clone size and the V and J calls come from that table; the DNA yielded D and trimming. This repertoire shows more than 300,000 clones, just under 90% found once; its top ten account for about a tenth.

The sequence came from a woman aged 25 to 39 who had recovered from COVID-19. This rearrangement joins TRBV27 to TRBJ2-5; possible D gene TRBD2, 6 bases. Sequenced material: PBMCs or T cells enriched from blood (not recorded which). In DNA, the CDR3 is TGTGCCAGCAGTTTGATGACTAGTATGGAGACCCAGTACTTC. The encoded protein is CASSLMTSMETQYF.